The clone carrying this TCR beta chain showed up just once. Its antigen is currently unknown. Different DNA sequences within this sample yield the same CDR3. V was clipped by 1 base and J by 4 bases, with 8 bases between them. Germline lookup yields CDR1 GTSNPN and CDR2 SVGIG (reference sequence). The CDR3 runs to 13 residues. The data derive from a study of cytomegalovirus exposure and HLA in healthy donors. Study results and caveats: Clonal expansion was found to be greater in HLA-associated TCR beta chains than in equally common others in a later analysis. A missense DCLRE1C variant was associated with V- and J-gene trimming of TCR beta chains in a later analysis, and an independent cohort replicated the association.

PCR was performed using 60 Vbeta and 13 Jbeta primers. Only in-frame clones appear in the TCRdb table, and some are missing; sequencing was by immunoSEQ multiplex PCR. This sample carries roughly 170,000 clones, less than 85% of them seen once, and the ten largest clones take about 4.9%. The TCR was taken from a man between 18 and 35 years old in good health and CMV-seronegative. The source material was PBMCs. The rearrangement links TRBV30 to TRBJ1-5; perhaps TRBD1 as D (6 bases). CDR3 amino acids: CAWSEGVNQPQHF. CDR3 bases: TGTGCCTGGAGTGAGGGGGTAAATCAGCCCCAGCATTTT.